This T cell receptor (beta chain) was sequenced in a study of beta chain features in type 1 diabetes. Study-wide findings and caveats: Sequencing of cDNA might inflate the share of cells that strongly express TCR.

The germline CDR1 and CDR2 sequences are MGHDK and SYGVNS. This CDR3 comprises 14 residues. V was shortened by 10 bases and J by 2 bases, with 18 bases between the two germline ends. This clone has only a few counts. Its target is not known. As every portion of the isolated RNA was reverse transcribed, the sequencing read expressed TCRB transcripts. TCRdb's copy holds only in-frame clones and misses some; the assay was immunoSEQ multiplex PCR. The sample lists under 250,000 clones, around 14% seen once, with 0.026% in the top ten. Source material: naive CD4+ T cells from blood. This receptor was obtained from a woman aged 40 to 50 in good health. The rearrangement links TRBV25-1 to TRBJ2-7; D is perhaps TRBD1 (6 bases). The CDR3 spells CATRPTGTTYEQYF. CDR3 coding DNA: TGTGCCACCCGACCCACAGGGACCACCTACGAGCAGTACTTC.